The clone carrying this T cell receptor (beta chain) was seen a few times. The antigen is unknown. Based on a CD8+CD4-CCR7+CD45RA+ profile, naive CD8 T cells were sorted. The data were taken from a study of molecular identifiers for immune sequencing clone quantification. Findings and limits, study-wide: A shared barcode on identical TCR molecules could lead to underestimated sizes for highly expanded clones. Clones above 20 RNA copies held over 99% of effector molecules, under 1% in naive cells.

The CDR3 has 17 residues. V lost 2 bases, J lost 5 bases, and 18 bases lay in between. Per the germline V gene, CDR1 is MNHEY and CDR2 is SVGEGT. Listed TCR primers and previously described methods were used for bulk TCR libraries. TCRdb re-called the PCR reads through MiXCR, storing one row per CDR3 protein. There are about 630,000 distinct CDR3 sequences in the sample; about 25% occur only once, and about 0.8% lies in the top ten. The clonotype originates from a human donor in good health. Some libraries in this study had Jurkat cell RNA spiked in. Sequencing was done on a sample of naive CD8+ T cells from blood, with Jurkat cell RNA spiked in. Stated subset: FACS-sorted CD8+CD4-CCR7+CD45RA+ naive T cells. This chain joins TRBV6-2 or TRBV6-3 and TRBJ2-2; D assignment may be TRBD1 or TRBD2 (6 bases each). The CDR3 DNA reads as TGTGCCAGCAGTTACCCCTACAGGGATGGGGGGACCGGGGAGCTGTTTTTT. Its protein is CASSYPYRDGGTGELFF.